The rows below give T cell receptor beta chains drawn from one sample of a study of blood T cell repertoires in COVID-19. Method: immunoSEQ multiplex PCR; TCRdb's copy keeps in-frame clones and lacks some. The sample lists 190,000 or so clones, 70% to 90% occurring once. The material sequenced was PBMCs or T cells enriched from blood (not recorded which). The source is a woman in her thirties who had been exposed to COVID-19. Each CDR3 is given with its conserved first and last residue. A D gene is named only where the DNA matches it firmly. Rows give clone size only sometimes, using once, few, many, or a class for an expanded clone.

d_call	v_call	cdr3_length	clone_size	j_call	cdr3_aa	cdr3_nt
.	TRBV5-1	15	.	TRBJ1-5	CASSSCTYSNQPQHF	TGCGCCAGCAGCTCATGCACTTATAGCAATCAGCCCCAGCATTTT
.	TRBV14	15	.	TRBJ2-7	CASSQAPRQPYEQYF	TGTGCCAGCAGCCAAGCGCCTAGACAGCCCTACGAGCAGTACTTC
.	TRBV6-5	13	.	TRBJ1-5	CASSYRGNQPQHF	TGTGCCAGCAGTTACAGGGGTAATCAGCCCCAGCATTTT
TRBD1	TRBV24-1	15	.	TRBJ2-1	CATSDPGQTYNEQFF	TGTGCCACCAGTGACCCGGGACAGACATACAATGAGCAGTTCTTC
.	TRBV7-9	16	.	TRBJ2-3	CASSGITGRATDTQYF	TGTGCCAGCAGCGGCATTACAGGGAGGGCCACAGATACGCAGTATTTT
TRBD2	TRBV29-1	14	.	TRBJ2-1	CSVEKLAGGNEQFF	TGCAGCGTTGAAAAACTAGCGGGGGGGAATGAGCAGTTCTTC
TRBD1	TRBV11-3	17	few	TRBJ1-2	CASSQAGTGGVMNGYTF	TGTGCCAGCAGCCAAGCCGGGACAGGGGGCGTAATGAATGGCTACACCTTC
TRBD1	TRBV18	13	.	TRBJ1-2	CASSPSDRVGYTF	TGTGCCAGCTCACCATCGGACAGGGTAGGCTACACCTTC
.	TRBV19	15	.	TRBJ1-2	CASSMVGGTNYGYTF	TGTGCCAGTAGTATGGTAGGAGGGACTAACTATGGCTACACCTTC
.	TRBV2	18	.	TRBJ2-1	CASSEAPYGGARRDEQFF	TGTGCCAGCAGTGAAGCCCCTTATGGCGGGGCTAGGAGGGATGAGCAGTTCTTC
.	TRBV5-1	15	.	TRBJ2-3	CASSLTGLGTDTQYF	TGCGCCAGCAGCTTGACAGGGTTGGGCACAGATACGCAGTATTTT
TRBD1	TRBV3-1/TRBV3-2	14	.	TRBJ2-2	CASSQTGFTGELFF	TGTGCCAGCAGCCAGACAGGGTTCACCGGGGAGCTGTTTTTT
TRBD1	TRBV27	14	.	TRBJ2-7	CATRPGGPPWEQYF	TGTGCCACTCGACCAGGGGGTCCCCCTTGGGAGCAGTACTTC
TRBD1	TRBV5-1	16	.	TRBJ2-7	CASSQPTGGSSYEQYF	TGCGCCAGCAGCCAACCAACAGGGGGCAGCTCCTACGAGCAGTACTTC
.	TRBV2	14	.	TRBJ2-7	CASSALEAPYEQYF	TGTGCCAGCAGTGCCCTAGAGGCGCCCTACGAGCAGTACTTC
TRBD1	TRBV19	16	.	TRBJ1-2	CASSSGQAAGSYGYTF	TGTGCCAGTAGTTCAGGACAGGCTGCAGGTAGCTATGGCTACACCTTC
.	TRBV12-3/TRBV12-4	13	.	TRBJ2-7	CASSYRASYEQYF	TGTGCCAGCAGTTACAGGGCCTCCTACGAGCAGTACTTC
.	TRBV5-1	15	once	TRBJ1-2	CASSWGDAGGYGYTF	TGCGCCAGCAGCTGGGGCGATGCGGGGGGTTATGGCTACACCTTC
.	TRBV5-1	14	.	TRBJ1-2	CASSSQGSNYGYTF	TGCGCCAGCAGTTCGCAGGGATCTAACTATGGCTACACCTTC
TRBD1	TRBV3-1/TRBV3-2	15	once	TRBJ2-3	CASSPGQAAIDTQYF	TGTGCCAGCAGCCCGGGACAGGCGGCAATAGATACGCAGTATTTT
.	TRBV3-1/TRBV3-2	12	once	TRBJ1-1	CASSRSGTEAFF	TGTGCCAGCAGTCGGAGTGGGACTGAAGCTTTCTTT
.	TRBV28	11	.	TRBJ1-1	CASRQITEAFF	TGTGCCAGCAGACAGATCACTGAAGCTTTCTTT
.	TRBV5-4	15	.	TRBJ2-3	CASSRTAQGTDTQYF	TGTGCCAGCAGCCGGACAGCCCAGGGCACAGATACGCAGTATTTT
TRBD1	TRBV2	15	.	TRBJ1-3	CASTGTGFFGNTIYF	TGTGCCAGCACGGGGACAGGGTTTTTTGGAAACACCATATATTTT
.	TRBV5-1	14	.	TRBJ1-5	CASSLDWRNQPQHF	TGCGCCAGCAGCTTGGATTGGAGAAATCAGCCCCAGCATTTT